The 5 T cell receptor beta chains below all came from one sample that was sequenced in a study of CD8 T cells in Susac syndrome. Reverse transcription used roughly 0.45 to 1 ug RNA and random hexamers. MiXCR was run by TCRdb on the immunoSEQ multiplex PCR reads, yielding one entry per CDR3 protein. Of 150,000 to 250,000 distinct CDR3 sequences listed, 90% to 95% are singletons. The sequencing sample was made of CD4+ T cells from PBMCs. All receptors derive from a human donor with multiple sclerosis.

J is TRBJ2-3 and V is TRBV12-3 or TRBV12-4, with 7 nucleotides matching TRBD2. This CDR3 region has 14 residues. Germline trimming cut 7 bases from V and 3 bases from J; bases unmatched to any gene: 7. The CDR3 DNA is TGTGCCAGCACCCTAGCGGAAGCTACAGATACGCAGTATTTT. Protein sequence: CASTLAEATDTQYF.

The chain carries TRBV11-2 and TRBJ2-7; TRBD2 matches 7 bases. This CDR3 has 14 amino acids. Germline V lookup: CDR1 SGHAT, CDR2 FQNNGV. V shed 8 bases and J 5 bases; nucleotides not matched to a gene: 12. The CDR3 nucleotides are TGTGCCAGCGCTAGGTGGGAGGGCCGGAACGAGCAGTACTTC. As protein: CASARWEGRNEQYF.

For the CDR3, the DNA is TGTGCCAGCAGCTTACAGGTCGGGAACACTGAAGCTTTCTTT. It encodes CASSLQVGNTEAFF. The rearrangement joins TRBV7-9 to TRBJ1-1; no clear D gene. The CDR3 runs to 14 residues. CDR1 and CDR2 from the germline V gene are SEHNR and FQNEAQ (reference sequence). The V end lost 2 bases, the J end lost 1 base, and 8 bases lay between the germline ends.

The V call is TRBV7-8, the J call TRBJ2-1, with 8 bases matching TRBD2. This CDR3 is 15 amino acids long. V shed 8 bases and J 7 bases; nucleotides not matched to a gene: 13. Germline V gene lookup returns CDR1 SGHVS and CDR2 FQNEAQ. The CDR3 DNA is TGTGCCAGCGCCACCCCGAGACTAGCGTGGAATGAGCAGTTCTTC. It specifies CASATPRLAWNEQFF.

The chain combines TRBV30 with TRBJ2-1; D not certain. Germline V lookup: CDR1 GTSNPN, CDR2 SVGIG (reference sequence). V shed 1 base and J shed 1 base, with 8 bases lying between them. This CDR3 is 14 amino acids long. In DNA form, the CDR3 reads TGTGCCTGGAGTGGCAGGCGGTCCTACAATGAGCAGTTCTTC. Translating it yields CAWSGRRSYNEQFF. Drawing the rest from reference TRBV30 and TRBJ2-1, the complete variable domain is SQTIHQWPATLVQPVGSPLSLECTVEGTSNPNLYWYRQAAGRGLQLLFYSVGIGQISSEVPQNLSASRPQDRQFILSSKKLLLSDSGFYLCAWSGRRSYNEQFFGPGTRLTVL.